This T cell receptor beta chain was captured by sequencing in a study of immune characterization of retroperitoneal liposarcoma. V dropped 6 bases and J dropped 4 bases, with 9 bases sitting between them. This CDR3 has 13 residues. From germline, CDR1 is MNHNS and CDR2 SASEGT. TCRdb used MiXCR to reprocess the PCR reads, holding one entry per CDR3 protein. The repertoire holds about 18,000 distinct CDR3 sequences, with 35% to 40% as singletons. The chain couples TRBV6-1 to TRBJ2-2; D might be TRBD2 (5 bases). Input material: blood. This TCR was sampled from a male donor with retroperitoneal liposarcoma. This CDR3 is CASRLEGTGELFF. CDR3 DNA sequence: TGTGCCAGCAGACTAGAAGGCACCGGGGAGCTGTTTTTT.